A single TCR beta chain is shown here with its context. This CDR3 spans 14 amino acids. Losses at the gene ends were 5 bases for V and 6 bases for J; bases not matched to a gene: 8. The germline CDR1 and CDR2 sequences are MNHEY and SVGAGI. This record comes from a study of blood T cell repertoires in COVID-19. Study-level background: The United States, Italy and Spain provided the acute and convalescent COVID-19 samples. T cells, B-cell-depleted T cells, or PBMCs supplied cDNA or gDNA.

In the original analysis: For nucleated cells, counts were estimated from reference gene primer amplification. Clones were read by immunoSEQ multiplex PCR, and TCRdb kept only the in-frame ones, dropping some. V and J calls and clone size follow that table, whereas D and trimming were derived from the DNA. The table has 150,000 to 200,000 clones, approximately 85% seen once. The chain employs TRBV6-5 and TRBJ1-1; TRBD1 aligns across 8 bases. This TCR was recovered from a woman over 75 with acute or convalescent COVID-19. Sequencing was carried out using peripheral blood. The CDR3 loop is CASSKVTGVAEAFF. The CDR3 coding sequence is TGTGCCAGCAGTAAGGTGACAGGGGTGGCTGAAGCTTTCTTT.